This T cell receptor (beta chain) originates from a study of regulatory dendritic cells for organ transplantation. The study's findings and limits: Mature dendritic cells appeared to drive more memory CD8+ clonal expansion than regulatory ones. Memory T cells were less diverse than naive, with memory CD8+ most oligoclonal. Resting memory CD8+ T cells held the most alloreactive clonotypes.

Clones were sequenced by immunoSEQ multiplex PCR, and TCRdb holds only the in-frame ones, with some missing. The sample includes 34,000 or so clones, 85% to 90% seen only once; the top ten take 0.05% to 0.07%. Of note for this clone: What it binds is not known.

FACS sorted CD4+ or CD8+ T cells into CD45RA+ naive and CD45RO+ memory. Germline V gene lookup returns CDR1 SQVTM and CDR2 ANQGSEA. V lost 3 bases, J lost 3 bases, and 14 bases lay in between. The CDR3 runs 14 residues. This sequence was found in a human donor in good health. Material for sequencing was naive CD4+ T cells from blood. Subset described: CD45RA+ naive T cells. The chain has TRBV29-1 and TRBJ1-1; perhaps TRBD1 as D (6 bases). Written as DNA, the CDR3 is TGCAGCGTTGAGGTTCTAGGGGGGGACACTGAAGCTTTCTTT. Residues: CSVEVLGGDTEAFF.